The rows below give T cell receptor beta chains drawn from one sample of a study of CD8 T cells in ankylosing spondylitis. One entry per CDR3 protein results from TCRdb running MiXCR on the 5' RACE reads. The table lists more than 300,000 distinct CDR3 sequences, around a tenth of them singletons. Specimen: blood, either unsorted or a sorted T cell fraction (not recorded which). These receptors all stem from a female donor with ankylosing spondylitis or in good health (not recorded which). Each CDR3 is given with its conserved first and last residue. The D gene is left open where the match is weak. The size entry is marked missing in some rows and otherwise reads once, few, many or a size class.

D gene | clone size | J gene | V gene | CDR3 DNA | CDR3 protein
. | . | TRBJ1-5 | TRBV7-2 | TGTGCCAGCAGCTTATACCCGGGAGGCTCTCAGCCCCAGCATTTT | CASSLYPGGSQPQHF
TRBD2 | many | TRBJ2-5 | TRBV24-1 | TGTGCCACCAGTGACCCCGCCGCGGGAGGCCTAGAGACCCAGTACTTC | CATSDPAAGGLETQYF
. | few | TRBJ2-2 | TRBV5-1 | TGCGCCAGCAGCTTCCTAGGACCCGGGAGCCAACCCGGGGAGCTGTTTTTT | CASSFLGPGSQPGELFF
TRBD1 | few | TRBJ2-3 | TRBV5-1 | TGCGCCAGCAGATATGGACAGGGGGCAACAGATACGCAGTATTTT | CASRYGQGATDTQYF
. | . | TRBJ2-3 | TRBV11-2 | TGTGCCAGCAGCTTAGTACCTGAGCTCGGGAGCCGCACAGATACGCAGTATTTT | CASSLVPELGSRTDTQYF
. | many | TRBJ2-1 | TRBV12-3/TRBV12-4 | TGTGCCAGCAGAACCGGGTTTGAGCAGTTCTTC | CASRTGFEQFF
. | . | TRBJ2-3 | TRBV28 | TGTGCCAGCAGTTCCCCAAGGGGCGGGGCCCGCGAGGCAGATACGCAGTATTTT | CASSSPRGGAREADTQYF
. | many | TRBJ2-7 | TRBV20-1 | TGCAGTGCGATTATGAGCGAGCAGTACTTC | CSAIMSEQYF
. | . | TRBJ1-1 | TRBV6-1 | TGTGCCAGCAGTGAACCCAACATGAACACTGAAGCTTTCTTT | CASSEPNMNTEAFF
TRBD1 | many | TRBJ1-2 | TRBV12-3/TRBV12-4 | TGTGCCAGCAGCTCTAGTGACAGGGCTAACTATGGCTACACCTTC | CASSSSDRANYGYTF
. | few | TRBJ2-1 | TRBV6-1 | TGTGCCAGCAGTGCAGGACTTTTCAATGAGCAGTTCTTC | CASSAGLFNEQFF
TRBD1 | few | TRBJ2-1 | TRBV11-2 | TGTGCCAGCAGCCCAAAAAGGGCCTACCGGGACAGGCTGAATGAGCAGTTCTTC | CASSPKRAYRDRLNEQFF
. | many | TRBJ2-1 | TRBV18 | TGTGCCAGCTCGCCCTCAGAGGGGGTTTTTAACAATGAGCAGTTCTTC | CASSPSEGVFNNEQFF
. | . | TRBJ2-6 | TRBV3-1 | TGTGCCAGCAGCCAAGAGTTCTCTGGGGCCAACGTCCTGACTTTC | CASSQEFSGANVLTF
TRBD2 | many | TRBJ2-1 | TRBV5-1 | TGCGCCAGCAGCAGAACTAGCGGGATTTCTAATGAGCAGTTCTTC | CASSRTSGISNEQFF
. | . | TRBJ1-5 | TRBV20-1 | TGCAGTTCCGGGACCGGGGGGAATCAGCCCCAGCATTTT | CSSGTGGNQPQHF
. | many | TRBJ1-5 | TRBV6-2/TRBV6-3 | TGTGCCAGCACCACAGGGACATCCCAACGCAATCAGCCCCAGCATTTT | CASTTGTSQRNQPQHF
TRBD2 | once | TRBJ2-3 | TRBV20-1 | TGCAGTGCGGAGTGGGTCGCTAGCGGGAGGCCAGATACGCAGTATTTT | CSAEWVASGRPDTQYF
. | many | TRBJ1-2 | TRBV7-2 | TGTGCCAGCAGAGAAACCTCAGGGAACTATGGCTACACCTTC | CASRETSGNYGYTF
. | many | TRBJ2-5 | TRBV10-3 | TGTGCCATCAGTAGGGGGGACCTGACCCAGTACTTC | CAISRGDLTQYF
. | many | TRBJ1-5 | TRBV12-3/TRBV12-4 | TGTGCCAGCAGTTTAATACTTAGCAATCAGCCCCAGCATTTT | CASSLILSNQPQHF
. | many | TRBJ1-5 | TRBV27 | TGTGCCAGCCGGCGGGGGTGGGGGAATCAGCCCCAGCATTTT | CASRRGWGNQPQHF
. | many | TRBJ1-4 | TRBV25-1 | TGTGCCAGCAGTGTTCCCGGGCCTTTCAATGAAAAACTGTTTTTT | CASSVPGPFNEKLFF
TRBD2 | many | TRBJ2-1 | TRBV5-1 | TGCGCCAGCAGCTTGGCGACTAGCGGGGGGCGTGGTGAGCAGTTCTTC | CASSLATSGGRGEQFF
. | many | TRBJ2-7 | TRBV28 | TGTGCCAGCAGGAAGACAGTATCCTACGAGCAGTACTTC | CASRKTVSYEQYF
. | many | TRBJ1-2 | TRBV20-1 | TGCAGTGCTAGGGGCCAGGGCTACACCTTC | CSARGQGYTF
. | many | TRBJ2-1 | TRBV20-1 | TGCAGTGCCCTTAGGTCACTCCAGTACAATGAGCAGTTCTTC | CSALRSLQYNEQFF
TRBD1 | few | TRBJ1-2 | TRBV7-9 | TGTGCCAGCAGCGGGGACAGGGAGAGTGGCTACACCTTC | CASSGDRESGYTF
TRBD1 | . | TRBJ1-1 | TRBV20-1 | TGCAGTGCCGGGACAGGGGTCACTGAAGCTTTCTTT | CSAGTGVTEAFF
. | many | TRBJ2-5 | TRBV6-1 | TGTGCCAGCAGTCCCGGACTCAAAGAGACCCAGTACTTC | CASSPGLKETQYF
TRBD2 | few | TRBJ2-3 | TRBV20-1 | TGCAGTGCAATAGCGGGGAAGGGAGATACGCAGTATTTT | CSAIAGKGDTQYF
. | many | TRBJ2-5 | TRBV5-1 | TGCGCCAGCAGCTCCGGACAGGTTGGGGGGTTAGTCCAAGAGACCCAGTACTTC | CASSSGQVGGLVQETQYF
. | . | TRBJ2-6 | TRBV5-1 | TGCGCCAGCAGCTCCTACCAGGGCACGGGGGCCAACGGCCTGACTTTC | CASSSYQGTGANGLTF
. | . | TRBJ2-7 | TRBV7-2 | TGTGCCAGCAGCTTTACGGGGTCCCACGAGCAGTACTTC | CASSFTGSHEQYF
. | . | TRBJ2-2 | TRBV4-3 | TGCGCCAGCAGCCGGGGGGACGTTCCCGGGGAGCTGTCTTTT | CASSRGDVPGELSF
. | many | TRBJ1-1 | TRBV20-1 | TGCAGTGCTAGAGGGGGCCCGATGAACACTGAAGCTTTCTTT | CSARGGPMNTEAFF
TRBD2 | many | TRBJ2-5 | TRBV7-2 | TGTGCCAGCAGCTTAGGGACGGGGGGAGAGACCCAGTACTTC | CASSLGTGGETQYF
TRBD1 | many | TRBJ1-5 | TRBV20-1 | TGCAGTGCTAGAGATCGGTTGGGCAGGGGGAATCAGCCCCAGCATTTT | CSARDRLGRGNQPQHF
. | many | TRBJ2-3 | TRBV20-1 | TGCAGTGCTACCTATAGAGCATCCTCGGGTACGCAGTATTTT | CSATYRASSGTQYF
TRBD1 | . | TRBJ1-5 | TRBV5-1 | TGCGCCAGCAGACCGGACAGGGGAAGCAATCAGCCCCAGCATTTT | CASRPDRGSNQPQHF
. | . | TRBJ1-1 | TRBV7-9 | TGTGCCAGCAGCTTAGCGCTGGACGGGGTGGGAGCTTTCTTT | CASSLALDGVGAFF
. | many | TRBJ2-2 | TRBV20-1 | TGCAGTGCCGCTAGTTTACCCGGGGAGCTGTTTTTT | CSAASLPGELFF
TRBD2 | many | TRBJ2-3 | TRBV12-3/TRBV12-4 | TGTGCCAGCAGGGGGAGGGTTTTTCTGGAGACGCAGTATTTT | CASRGRVFLETQYF
. | few | TRBJ2-5 | TRBV12-3/TRBV12-4 | TGTGCCAGCAGTTTCAGCCCCCAGGGTGGGGAGACCCAGTACTTC | CASSFSPQGGETQYF
TRBD2 | few | TRBJ2-5 | TRBV4-2 | TGTGCCAGCAGCCAAGATCGGCTAGCGGGGGCTGAGACCCAGTACTTC | CASSQDRLAGAETQYF
TRBD2 | . | TRBJ2-7 | TRBV7-2 | TGTGCCAGCAGCTCGGGGGGACCTGGCTACGAGCAGTACTTC | CASSSGGPGYEQYF
. | few | TRBJ2-5 | TRBV5-5 | TGTGCCAGCAGCTCATACCGGGCCTTTCAAGAGACCCAGTACTTC | CASSSYRAFQETQYF
TRBD2 | . | TRBJ2-1 | TRBV4-3 | TGCGCCAGCAGCCAAGGGCTCCGGGACTACACCTACAATGAGCAGTTCTTC | CASSQGLRDYTYNEQFF
. | . | TRBJ2-7 | TRBV9 | TGTGCCAGCAGCGTAGGAGAGGGGGTAACCTACGAGCAGTACTTC | CASSVGEGVTYEQYF
. | many | TRBJ2-1 | TRBV7-2 | TGTGCCAGCAGCGCATATGGGCAGAAAAACAATGAGCAGTTCTTC | CASSAYGQKNNEQFF
. | many | TRBJ2-7 | TRBV6-5 | TGTGCCAGCAGTTGGAATGGCGGGAAGGGGGAACCCTACGAGCAGTACTTC | CASSWNGGKGEPYEQYF
. | many | TRBJ1-2 | TRBV6-1 | TGTGCCAGCAGAGGACAGCTAGTCTATGGCTACACCTTC | CASRGQLVYGYTF
. | few | TRBJ2-1 | TRBV6-5 | TGTGCCAGCAGTTACTCCCCCTTGGGGGCCTTGGGAAACAATGAGCAGTTCTTC | CASSYSPLGALGNNEQFF
. | many | TRBJ1-6 | TRBV10-3 | TGTGCCATCAATCGGACACCCTCGCGTCAAACCCTCCACTTT | CAINRTPSRQTLHF
TRBD2 | many | TRBJ2-3 | TRBV11-2 | TGTGCCAGCAGCTTGGACAGATCGGGAGGGTCAAGCACAGATACGCAGTATTTT | CASSLDRSGGSSTDTQYF